The sample holds many counts of the clone carrying this T cell receptor beta chain. What it binds is not known. The CDR3 has 13 amino acids. V lost 3 bases, J lost 3 bases, and 8 bases lay in between. The sample belongs to a study of early T cells in non-severe SARS-CoV-2 infection. Study-wide background: The sequenced material was bulk RNA from unsorted whole blood, and its chains were unpaired.

Individually, cDNA molecules had unique molecular identifiers attached to them. TCRdb called the 5' RACE reads again in MiXCR, with one record for every CDR3 protein. The data contain about 50,000 distinct CDR3 sequences, about a tenth of them singletons. Broader study findings: Database matching using VDJdb favored anti-spike CD8 responses, with private and CD4 specificities left missing.

The sample was whole blood. The chain uses TRBV12-3 or TRBV12-4 and TRBJ1-2; no clear D gene. The TCR was taken from an adult who was a healthcare worker with PCR-confirmed SARS-CoV-2 infection or an uninfected control (not recorded which). Here the CDR3 reads CASSLRLDYGYTF. CDR3 in DNA: TGTGCCAGCAGTTTGCGGCTTGACTATGGCTACACCTTC.